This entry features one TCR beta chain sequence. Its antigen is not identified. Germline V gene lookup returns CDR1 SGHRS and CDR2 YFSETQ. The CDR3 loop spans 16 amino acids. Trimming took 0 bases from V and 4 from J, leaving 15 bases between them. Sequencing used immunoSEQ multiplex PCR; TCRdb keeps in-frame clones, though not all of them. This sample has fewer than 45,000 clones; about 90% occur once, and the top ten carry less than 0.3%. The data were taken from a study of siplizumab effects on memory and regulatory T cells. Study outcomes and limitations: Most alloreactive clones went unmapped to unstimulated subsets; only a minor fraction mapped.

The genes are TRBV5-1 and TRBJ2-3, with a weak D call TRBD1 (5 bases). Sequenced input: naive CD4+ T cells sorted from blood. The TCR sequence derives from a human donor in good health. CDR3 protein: CASSLASGPSPDTQYF. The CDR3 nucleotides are TGCGCCAGCAGCTTGGCGTCAGGGCCGTCCCCAGATACGCAGTATTTT.